This TCR beta chain was captured in a study of T cell responses to AZD1222 COVID-19 vaccine. Study as a whole: Pooling covered second doses at about 4 or about 12 weeks. Study-level findings and limits: Repertoires were obtained solely post-peak T cell response. White British donors predominated, females outnumbered males, and clonal diversity was possibly underestimated. Epitopes outside B.1.351 and B.1.1.7 mutated regions reportedly drew nearly half of spike TCRs.

On this clone: Its matching antigen is unknown.

Repertoires were generated with immunoSEQ multiplex PCR, while TCRdb's copy carries only in-frame clones and drops some. The sample lists 150,000 or so clones; over 75% were seen once. The sequence came from an adult in good health. This sample comprised peripheral blood, obtained on day 0 of AZD1222 vaccination.

CDR3 amino acids: CATSDSGTAYGYTF. Here the CDR3 DNA reads TGTGCCACCAGTGATTCCGGGACTGCGTATGGCTACACCTTC. The gene calls are TRBV24-1 and TRBJ1-2; D is possibly TRBD1 (5 bases). Trimming stripped 2 bases from V and 5 bases from J, with 11 bases between. This CDR3 comprises 14 residues. Germline lookup yields CDR1 KGHDR and CDR2 SFDVKD.